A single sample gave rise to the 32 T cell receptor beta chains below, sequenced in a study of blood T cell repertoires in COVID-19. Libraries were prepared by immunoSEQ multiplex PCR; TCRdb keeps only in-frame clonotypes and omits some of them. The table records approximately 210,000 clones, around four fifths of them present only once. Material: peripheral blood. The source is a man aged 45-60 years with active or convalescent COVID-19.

This CDR3 reads CASSQDTRGTTNTGELFF. The CDR3 bases are TGCGCCAGCAGCCAAGATACCCGGGGAACGACGAACACCGGGGAGCTGTTTTTT. The chain joins TRBV4-3 to TRBJ2-2, with a tentative D call TRBD2 (5 bases). Germline V gives CDR1 LGHNA, CDR2 YSLEER. This CDR3 has 18 amino acids. Trimming took off 0 bases at V and 0 bases at J, with 14 bases between the two ends.

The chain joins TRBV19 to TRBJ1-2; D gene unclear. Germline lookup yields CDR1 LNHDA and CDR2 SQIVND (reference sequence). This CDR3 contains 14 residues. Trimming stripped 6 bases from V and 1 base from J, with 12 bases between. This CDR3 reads CASRTLSGNYGYTF. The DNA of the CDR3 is TGTGCCAGTAGGACTCTCTCGGGTAACTATGGCTACACCTTC.

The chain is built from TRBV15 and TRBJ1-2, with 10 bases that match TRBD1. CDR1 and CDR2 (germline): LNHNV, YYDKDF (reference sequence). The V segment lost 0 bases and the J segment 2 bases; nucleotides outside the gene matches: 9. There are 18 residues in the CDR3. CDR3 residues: CATSREGTGVNLNYGYTF. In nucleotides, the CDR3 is TGTGCCACCAGCAGAGAGGGGACAGGGGTTAACCTAAACTATGGCTACACCTTC.

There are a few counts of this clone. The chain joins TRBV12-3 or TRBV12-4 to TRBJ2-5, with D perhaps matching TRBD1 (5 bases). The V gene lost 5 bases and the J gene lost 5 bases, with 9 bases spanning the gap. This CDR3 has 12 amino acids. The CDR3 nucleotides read TGTGCCAGCAGTGGGGCCTGGGAGACCCAGTACTTC. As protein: CASSGAWETQYF.

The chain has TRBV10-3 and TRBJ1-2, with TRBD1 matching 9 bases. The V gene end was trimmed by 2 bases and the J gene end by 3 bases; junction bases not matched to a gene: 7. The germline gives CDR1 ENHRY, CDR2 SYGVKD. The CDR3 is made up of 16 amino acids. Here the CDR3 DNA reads TGTGCCATCAGTGAGACAGGGGGCGGGAAAGACTATGGCTACACCTTC. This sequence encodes CAISETGGGKDYGYTF.

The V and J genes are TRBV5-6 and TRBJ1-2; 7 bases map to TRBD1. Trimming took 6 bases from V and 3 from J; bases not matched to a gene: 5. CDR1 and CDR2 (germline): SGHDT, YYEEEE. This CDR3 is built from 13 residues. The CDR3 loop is CASMDRWDYGYTF. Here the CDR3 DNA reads TGTGCCAGCATGGACAGGTGGGACTATGGCTACACCTTC.

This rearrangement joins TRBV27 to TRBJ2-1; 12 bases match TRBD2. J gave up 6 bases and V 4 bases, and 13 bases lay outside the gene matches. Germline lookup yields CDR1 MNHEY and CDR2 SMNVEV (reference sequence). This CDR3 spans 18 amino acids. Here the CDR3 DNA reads TGTGCCAGCAGTTCTACTAGCGGGAGGTCCTGGGGGCCCAATGAGCAGTTCTTC. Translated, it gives CASSSTSGRSWGPNEQFF.

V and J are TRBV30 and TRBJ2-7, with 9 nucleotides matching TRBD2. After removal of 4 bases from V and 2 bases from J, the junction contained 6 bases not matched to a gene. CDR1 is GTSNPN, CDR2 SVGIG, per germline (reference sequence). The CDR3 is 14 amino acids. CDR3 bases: TGTGCCTGGACCCCAGCGGGAGGTGCCTACGAGCAGTACTTC. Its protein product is CAWTPAGGAYEQYF.

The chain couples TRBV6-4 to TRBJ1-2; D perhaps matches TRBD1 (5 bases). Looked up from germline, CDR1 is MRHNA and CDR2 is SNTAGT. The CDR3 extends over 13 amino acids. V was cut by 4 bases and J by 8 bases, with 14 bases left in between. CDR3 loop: CASSATAGYGYTF. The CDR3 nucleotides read TGTGCCAGCAGTGCCACGGCAGGGTACGGCTACACCTTC.

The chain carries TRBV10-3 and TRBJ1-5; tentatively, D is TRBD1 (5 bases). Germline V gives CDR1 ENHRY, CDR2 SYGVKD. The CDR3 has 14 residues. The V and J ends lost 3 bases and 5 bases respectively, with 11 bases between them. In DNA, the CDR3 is TGTGCCATCAGTGAATGGACAACCGATCAGCCCCAGCATTTT. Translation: CAISEWTTDQPQHF.

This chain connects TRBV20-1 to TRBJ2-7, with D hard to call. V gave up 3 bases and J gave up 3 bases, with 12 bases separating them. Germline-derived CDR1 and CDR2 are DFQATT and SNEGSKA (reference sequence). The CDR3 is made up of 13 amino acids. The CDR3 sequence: CSASHQADYEQYF. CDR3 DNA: TGCAGTGCTAGTCACCAGGCTGACTACGAGCAGTACTTC.

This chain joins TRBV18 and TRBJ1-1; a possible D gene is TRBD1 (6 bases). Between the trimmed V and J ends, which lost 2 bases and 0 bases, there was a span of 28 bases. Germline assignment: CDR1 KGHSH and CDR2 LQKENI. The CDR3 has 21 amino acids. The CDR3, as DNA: TGTGCCAGCTCACCAAGGGGGGGAATCCCCGAGACAGGCGTAATGAACACTGAAGCTTTCTTT. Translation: CASSPRGGIPETGVMNTEAFF.

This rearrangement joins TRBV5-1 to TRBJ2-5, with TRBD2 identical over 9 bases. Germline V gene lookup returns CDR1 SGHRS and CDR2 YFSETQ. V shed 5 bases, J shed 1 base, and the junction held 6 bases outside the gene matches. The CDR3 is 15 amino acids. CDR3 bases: TGCGCCAGCAGTTACTTGACTAGCGGCCAAGAGACCCAGTACTTC. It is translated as CASSYLTSGQETQYF.

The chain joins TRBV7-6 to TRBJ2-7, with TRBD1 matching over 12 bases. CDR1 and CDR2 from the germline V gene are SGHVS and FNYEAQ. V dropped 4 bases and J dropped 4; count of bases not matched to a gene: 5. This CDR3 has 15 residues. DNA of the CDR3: TGTGCCAGCAGCTCCGGGACAGGGGGCGGGTACGAGCAGTACTTC. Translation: CASSSGTGGGYEQYF.

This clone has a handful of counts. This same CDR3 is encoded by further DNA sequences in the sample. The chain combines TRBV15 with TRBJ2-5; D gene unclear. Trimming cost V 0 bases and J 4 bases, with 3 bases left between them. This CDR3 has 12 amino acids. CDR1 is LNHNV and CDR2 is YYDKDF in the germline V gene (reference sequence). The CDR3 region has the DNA TGTGCCACCAGCAGAGATATAGAGACCCAGTACTTC. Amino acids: CATSRDIETQYF.

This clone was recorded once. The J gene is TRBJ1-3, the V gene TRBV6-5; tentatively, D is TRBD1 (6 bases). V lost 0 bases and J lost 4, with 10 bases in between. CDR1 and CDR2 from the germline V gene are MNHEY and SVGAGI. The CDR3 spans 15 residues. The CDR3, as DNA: TGTGCCAGCAGTTACTCACCAGGGGCAGGAAACACCATATATTTT. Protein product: CASSYSPGAGNTIYF.

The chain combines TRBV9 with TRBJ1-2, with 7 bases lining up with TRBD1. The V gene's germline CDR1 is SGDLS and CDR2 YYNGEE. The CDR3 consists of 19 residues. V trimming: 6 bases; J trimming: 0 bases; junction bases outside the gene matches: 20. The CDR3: CASNGGLTGDGPPNYGYTF. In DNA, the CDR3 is TGTGCCAGCAATGGGGGTCTAACAGGGGACGGACCTCCTAACTATGGCTACACCTTC.

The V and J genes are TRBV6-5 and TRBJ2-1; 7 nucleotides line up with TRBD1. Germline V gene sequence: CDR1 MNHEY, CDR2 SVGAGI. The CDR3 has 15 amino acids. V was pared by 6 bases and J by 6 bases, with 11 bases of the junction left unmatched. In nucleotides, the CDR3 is TGTGCCAGCAGCCAAACAGGGGCGGGTACCAATGAGCAGTTCTTC. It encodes CASSQTGAGTNEQFF.

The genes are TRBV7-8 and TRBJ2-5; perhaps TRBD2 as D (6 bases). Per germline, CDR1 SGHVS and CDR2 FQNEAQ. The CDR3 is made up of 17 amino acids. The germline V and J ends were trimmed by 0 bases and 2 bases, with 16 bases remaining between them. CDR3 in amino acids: CASSLAIAGSGQETQYF. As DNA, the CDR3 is TGTGCCAGCAGCTTAGCGATTGCGGGAAGTGGGCAAGAGACCCAGTACTTC.

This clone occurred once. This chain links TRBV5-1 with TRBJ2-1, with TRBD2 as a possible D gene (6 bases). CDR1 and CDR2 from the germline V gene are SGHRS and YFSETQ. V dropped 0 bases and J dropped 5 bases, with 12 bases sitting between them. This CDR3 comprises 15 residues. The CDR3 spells CASSLAVRDHNEQFF. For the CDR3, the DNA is TGCGCCAGCAGCTTGGCCGTGCGGGACCACAATGAGCAGTTCTTC. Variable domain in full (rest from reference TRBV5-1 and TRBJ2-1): KAGVTQTPRYLIKTRGQQVTLSCSPISGHRSVSWYQQTPGQGLQFLFEYFSETQRNKGNFPGRFSGRQFSNSRSEMNVSTLELGDSALYLCASSLAVRDHNEQFFGPGTRLTVL.

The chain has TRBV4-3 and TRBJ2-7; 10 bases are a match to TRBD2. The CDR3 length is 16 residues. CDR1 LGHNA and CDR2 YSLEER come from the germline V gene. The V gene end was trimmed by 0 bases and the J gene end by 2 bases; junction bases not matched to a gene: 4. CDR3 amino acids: CASSQDGAGGTYEQYF. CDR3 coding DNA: TGCGCCAGCAGCCAAGATGGAGCGGGGGGGACCTACGAGCAGTACTTC.

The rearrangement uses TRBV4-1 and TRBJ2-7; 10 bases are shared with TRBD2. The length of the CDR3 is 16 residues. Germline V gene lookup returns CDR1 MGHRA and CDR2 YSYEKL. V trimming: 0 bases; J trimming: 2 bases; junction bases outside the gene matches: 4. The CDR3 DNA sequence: TGCGCCAGCAGCCAAGAAGGAGCGGGAGGGCCCTACGAGCAGTACTTC. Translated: CASSQEGAGGPYEQYF.

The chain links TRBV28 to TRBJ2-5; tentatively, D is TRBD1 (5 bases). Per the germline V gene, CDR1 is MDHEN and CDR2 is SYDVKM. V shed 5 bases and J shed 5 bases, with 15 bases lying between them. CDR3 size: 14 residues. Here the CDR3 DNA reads TGTGCCAGCAGTCACCTTCAGGGCATGGAGACCCAGTACTTC. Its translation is CASSHLQGMETQYF.

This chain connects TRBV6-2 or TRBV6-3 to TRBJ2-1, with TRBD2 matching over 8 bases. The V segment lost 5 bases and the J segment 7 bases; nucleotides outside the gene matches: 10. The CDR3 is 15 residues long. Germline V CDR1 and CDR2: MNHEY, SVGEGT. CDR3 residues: CASSKTTSGWNEQFF. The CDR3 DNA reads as TGTGCCAGCAGTAAAACTACTAGCGGCTGGAATGAGCAGTTCTTC.

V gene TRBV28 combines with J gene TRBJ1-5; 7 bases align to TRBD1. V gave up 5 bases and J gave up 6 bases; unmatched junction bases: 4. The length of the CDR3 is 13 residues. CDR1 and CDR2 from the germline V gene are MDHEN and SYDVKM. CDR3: CASSDRATQPQHF. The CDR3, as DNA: TGTGCCAGCAGTGACAGGGCCACTCAGCCCCAGCATTTT.

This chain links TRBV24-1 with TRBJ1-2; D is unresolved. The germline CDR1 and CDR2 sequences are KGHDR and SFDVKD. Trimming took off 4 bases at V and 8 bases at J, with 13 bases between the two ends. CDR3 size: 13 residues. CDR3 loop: CATSEFDSSGYTF. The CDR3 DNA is TGTGCCACCAGTGAGTTCGACTCCTCCGGCTACACCTTC.

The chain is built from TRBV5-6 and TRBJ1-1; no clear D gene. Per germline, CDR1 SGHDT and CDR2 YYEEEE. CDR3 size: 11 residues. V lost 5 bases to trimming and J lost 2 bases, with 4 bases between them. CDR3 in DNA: TGTGCCAGCAGTAAAAACACTGAAGCTTTCTTT. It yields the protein CASSKNTEAFF.

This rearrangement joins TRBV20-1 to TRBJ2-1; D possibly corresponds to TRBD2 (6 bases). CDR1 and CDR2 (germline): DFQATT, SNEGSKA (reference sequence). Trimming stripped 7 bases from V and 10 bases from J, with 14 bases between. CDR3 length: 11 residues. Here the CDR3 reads CSVSRGREQFF. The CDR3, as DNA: TGCAGTGTCAGTCGAGGGAGGGAGCAGTTCTTC.

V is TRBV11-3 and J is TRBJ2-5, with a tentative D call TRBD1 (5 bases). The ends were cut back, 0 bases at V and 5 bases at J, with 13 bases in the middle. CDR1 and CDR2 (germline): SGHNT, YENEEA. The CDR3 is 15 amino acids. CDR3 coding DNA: TGTGCCAGCAGCTTAGACGGCAGGGTGGAGGAGACCCAGTACTTC. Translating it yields CASSLDGRVEETQYF.

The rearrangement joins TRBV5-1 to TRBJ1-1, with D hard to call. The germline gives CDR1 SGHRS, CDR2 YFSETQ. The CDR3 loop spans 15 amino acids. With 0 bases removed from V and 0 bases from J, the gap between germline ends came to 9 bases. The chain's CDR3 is CASSLAPHMNTEAFF. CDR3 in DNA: TGCGCCAGCAGCTTGGCTCCCCACATGAACACTGAAGCTTTCTTT.

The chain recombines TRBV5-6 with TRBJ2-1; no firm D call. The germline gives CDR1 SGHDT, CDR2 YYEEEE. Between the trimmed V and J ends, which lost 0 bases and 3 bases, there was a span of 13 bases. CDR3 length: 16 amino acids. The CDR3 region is CASSLVAATGYNEQFF. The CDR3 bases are TGTGCCAGCAGCTTGGTGGCGGCAACCGGCTACAATGAGCAGTTCTTC.

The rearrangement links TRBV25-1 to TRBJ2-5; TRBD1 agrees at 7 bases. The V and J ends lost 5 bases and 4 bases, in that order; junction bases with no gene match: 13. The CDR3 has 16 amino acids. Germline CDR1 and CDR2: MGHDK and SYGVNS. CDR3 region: CASSKEGQADGETQYF. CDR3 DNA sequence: TGTGCCAGCAGTAAGGAAGGACAGGCGGACGGAGAGACCCAGTACTTC.